Listed here are 20 T cell receptor beta chains from one sample, sequenced in a study of tumor-infiltrating lymphocytes in oesophageal squamous cell carcinoma. MiXCR, applied by TCRdb to the PCR reads, yields one record per CDR3 protein. The table has 20,000 or so distinct CDR3 sequences, 30% to 35% seen once. The specimen sequenced was esophageal tumor tissue. These receptors were obtained from a female donor with esophageal squamous cell carcinoma.

In this sample, this clonotype turned up many times. The chain recombines TRBV25-1 with TRBJ2-1, with 15 bases aligning to TRBD2. The CDR3 loop spans 16 amino acids. J lost 9 bases, V lost 4 bases, and 7 bases had no gene match. CDR1 and CDR2 (germline): MGHDK, SYGVNS. DNA of the CDR3: TGTGCCAGCAGTGCAGGACTAGCGGGAGGGTCGGGTGAGCAGTTCTTC. Its protein is CASSAGLAGGSGEQFF.

The J gene is TRBJ2-1, the V gene TRBV6-5; 14 bases align to TRBD2. The CDR3 runs 16 residues. The ends lost 4 bases at V and 4 bases at J; junction bases unmatched: 3. The germline V gene has CDR1 MNHEY and CDR2 SVGAGI. The CDR3 DNA reads TGTGCCAGCAGTTGGACTAGCGGGAGGCCTTACAATGAGCAGTTCTTC. Protein: CASSWTSGRPYNEQFF.

Ten or more counts support this clonotype. The J gene is TRBJ2-5, the V gene TRBV27, with D perhaps matching TRBD2 (6 bases). This CDR3 comprises 15 residues. V was pared by 2 bases and J by 4 bases, with 14 bases between. CDR1 is MNHEY and CDR2 is SMNVEV in the germline V gene (reference sequence). The CDR3 sequence is CASSLTGGGRETQYF. DNA of the CDR3: TGTGCCAGCAGTTTAACCGGGGGTGGGCGAGAGACCCAGTACTTC.

The J gene is TRBJ2-1, the V gene TRBV2, with TRBD2 matching 11 bases. CDR3 size: 15 residues. From germline, CDR1 is SNHLY and CDR2 FYNNEI. With V trimmed by 7 bases and J by 4 bases, 6 bases remained unmatched. As DNA, the CDR3 is TGTGCCAGCACCCCTACTAGCGGGGGATACAATGAGCAGTTCTTC. This translates into CASTPTSGGYNEQFF.

This clonotype was found a few times. The gene calls are TRBV15 and TRBJ2-5; D gene unclear. The CDR3 covers 12 residues. The V end was cut by 4 bases, the J end by 7 bases, with 10 bases between. Germline CDR1 and CDR2: LNHNV and YYDKDF (reference sequence). The CDR3 sequence: CATSNGFGTQYF. The CDR3 DNA follows: TGTGCCACCAGCAACGGGTTTGGGACCCAGTACTTC.

This clonotype appeared many times. The chain is built from TRBV27 and TRBJ2-7, with unresolved D. This CDR3 has 16 residues. V gave up 4 bases and J gave up 2 bases, with 18 bases separating them. Germline V gene lookup returns CDR1 MNHEY and CDR2 SMNVEV (reference sequence). The CDR3 nucleotides are TGTGCCAGCAGTTCCCTCAGGTCGGAGAACCCCTACGAGCAGTACTTC. This codes for CASSSLRSENPYEQYF.

A remark on this clonotype: This may be a read error: a much more frequent sequence differs by one nucleotide. The V and J genes are TRBV5-1 and TRBJ2-5; D is tentatively TRBD1 or TRBD2 (5 bases each). This CDR3 has 15 amino acids. Germline V lookup: CDR1 SGHRS, CDR2 YFSETQ. In DNA, the CDR3 is TGCGCCAGCAGCCGCACAGGTCCGGCCTACAATGAGCGGTTCTTC. As protein: CASSRTGPAYNERFF.

This clonotype was picked up many times. This chain uses TRBV28 with TRBJ2-4, with D possibly being TRBD1 (5 bases). V dropped 7 bases and J dropped 3 bases, with 13 bases sitting between them. This CDR3 spans 14 amino acids. Germline V lookup: CDR1 MDHEN, CDR2 SYDVKM. As DNA, the CDR3 is TGTGCCAGCAATCGACAGAAGGACAAAAACATTCAGTACTTC. It yields the protein CASNRQKDKNIQYF.

This clonotype was picked up many times. The V gene is TRBV27, the J gene TRBJ2-3, with 10 bases that match TRBD2. This CDR3 is 15 amino acids long. J lost 14 bases, V lost 4 bases, and 15 bases had no gene match. The germline V gene has CDR1 MNHEY and CDR2 SMNVEV (reference sequence). The CDR3, as DNA: TGTGCCAGCAGTTCCGGGGGTAGCGGGAGGCCTCCTCTGTATTTT. It specifies CASSSGGSGRPPLYF.

Of note for this clonotype: As the CDR3 is not closed by the conserved phenylalanine or tryptophan, this likely results from a read error. The limits of the CDR3 on the DNA are not certain, so only TCRdb's listed CDR3 is given. V usage is TRBV7-2 and J usage is TRBJ2-3; the D call of TRBD1 is as the table states it, not checked on the DNA. Looked up from germline, CDR1 is SGHTA and CDR2 is FQGNSA. The CDR3 comprises 14 residues, both ends counted. Here the CDR3 reads CASSLGGYGYTFGS.

V gene TRBV4-1 combines with J gene TRBJ2-5; 15 positions match TRBD2. After removal of 3 bases from V and 11 bases from J, the junction contained 19 bases not matched to a gene. This CDR3 has 19 amino acids. From germline, CDR1 is MGHRA and CDR2 YSYEKL. The CDR3 loop is CASSHPGLAGGPSYNEQYF. The CDR3 region has the DNA TGCGCCAGCAGCCACCCGGGACTAGCGGGAGGCCCCTCCTACAATGAGCAGTACTTC.

This chain's CDR3 is CASSRLAGGSYNEQFF. The CDR3 nucleotides read TGTGCCAGCAGTCGATTAGCGGGAGGATCCTACAATGAGCAGTTCTTC. The J gene is TRBJ2-1, the V gene TRBV6-6; 10 bases map to TRBD2. This CDR3 comprises 16 residues. CDR1 is MNHNY and CDR2 is SVGAGI in the germline V gene (reference sequence). The junction had 5 bases not matched to a gene; V was cut back by 5 bases and J by 1 base.

To note about this clonotype: It is unclear where the CDR3 begins or ends on the DNA, so no DNA is shown, and the CDR3 is as TCRdb lists it. The rearrangement uses TRBV5-1 and TRBJ2-6; the table names TRBD2, a call not compared with the DNA. The CDR3 comprises 19 residues, both ends counted. Germline V gene lookup returns CDR1 SGHRS and CDR2 YFSETQ. CDR3 residues: CASSSVGGRQPELWLHLRF.

This clonotype was counted many times. CDR3 sequence: CASRTGIYNEQFF. The CDR3 DNA reads as TGTGCCAGCAGGACAGGGATCTACAATGAGCAGTTCTTC. The chain is built from TRBV28 and TRBJ2-1; TRBD1 matches at 7 bases. After removal of 6 bases from V and 3 bases from J, the junction contained 2 bases not matched to a gene. The CDR3 has 13 residues. CDR1 is MDHEN and CDR2 is SYDVKM in the germline V gene.

This chain joins TRBV7-8 and TRBJ2-3, with 12 bases identical to TRBD2. There are 17 residues in the CDR3. Germline V gives CDR1 SGHVS, CDR2 FQNEAQ. V gave up 3 bases and J gave up 3 bases; unmatched junction bases: 7. CDR3 sequence (DNA): TGTGCCAGCAGCTTGATACTAGCGGGAGGAAAAACAGATACGCAGTATTTT. Its translation: CASSLILAGGKTDTQYF.

The table lists this clonotype with many counts. The chain recombines TRBV24-1 with TRBJ2-5, with D uncertain. Trimming took 3 bases from V and 3 from J, leaving 7 bases between them. Germline CDR1 KGHDR, CDR2 SFDVKD. This CDR3 spans 13 amino acids. CDR3 region: CATSDIAKETQYF. CDR3 sequence (DNA): TGTGCCACCAGTGATATAGCCAAAGAGACCCAGTACTTC.

For this clonotype: This CDR3 is missing its conserved last phenylalanine or tryptophan, likely due to a read error. The DNA is omitted, as the CDR3 cannot be located on it reliably, and the CDR3 follows TCRdb's listing. This chain connects TRBV4-2 to TRBJ2-3; the table's D call, TRBD1, has no DNA check behind it. Germline CDR1 LGHNA, CDR2 YNFKEQ. The CDR3 comprises 14 residues, both ends counted. This CDR3 is CASSQDQGSYEQYL.

As regards this clonotype: Given a much more abundant clone one base away, this may be a read error. As DNA, the CDR3 is TGCGCCAGCAGCTTTCAGGGGGACTACGAGCAGTTCTTC. It is translated as CASSFQGDYEQFF. This sequence joins TRBV5-1 and TRBJ2-1; either TRBD1 or TRBD2 may supply D (7 bases each). V dropped 2 bases and J dropped 10 bases, with 13 bases sitting between them. CDR1 SGHRS and CDR2 YFSETQ come from the germline V gene. The CDR3 is made up of 13 amino acids.

Many counts were recorded for this clonotype. The gene calls are TRBV19 and TRBJ1-4; D is ambiguous. Germline V lookup: CDR1 LNHDA, CDR2 SQIVND (reference sequence). Trimming removed 10 bases from V and 0 bases from J, with 9 bases in between. There are 13 residues in the CDR3. CDR3 nucleotide sequence: TGTGCCAAAGAGACGGCAACTAATGAAAAACTGTTTTTT. Translating gives CAKETATNEKLFF. Complete variable domain (other parts from reference TRBV19 and TRBJ1-4): DGGITQSPKYLFRKEGQNVTLSCEQNLNHDAMYWYRQDPGQGLRLIYYSQIVNDFQKGDIAEGYSVSREKKESFPLTVTSAQKNPTAFYLCAKETATNEKLFFGSGTQLSVL.

This clonotype is judged medium-sized. The chain has TRBV7-6 and TRBJ2-7; tentatively, D is TRBD1 or TRBD2 (5 bases each). The CDR3 spans 14 residues. Per the germline V gene, CDR1 is SGHVS and CDR2 is FNYEAQ. Trimming took 5 bases from V and 6 from J, leaving 17 bases between them. CDR3 region: CASSRRDRAGEQYF. The DNA for the CDR3 is TGTGCCAGCAGCAGACGGGACCGGGCTGGCGAGCAGTACTTC.